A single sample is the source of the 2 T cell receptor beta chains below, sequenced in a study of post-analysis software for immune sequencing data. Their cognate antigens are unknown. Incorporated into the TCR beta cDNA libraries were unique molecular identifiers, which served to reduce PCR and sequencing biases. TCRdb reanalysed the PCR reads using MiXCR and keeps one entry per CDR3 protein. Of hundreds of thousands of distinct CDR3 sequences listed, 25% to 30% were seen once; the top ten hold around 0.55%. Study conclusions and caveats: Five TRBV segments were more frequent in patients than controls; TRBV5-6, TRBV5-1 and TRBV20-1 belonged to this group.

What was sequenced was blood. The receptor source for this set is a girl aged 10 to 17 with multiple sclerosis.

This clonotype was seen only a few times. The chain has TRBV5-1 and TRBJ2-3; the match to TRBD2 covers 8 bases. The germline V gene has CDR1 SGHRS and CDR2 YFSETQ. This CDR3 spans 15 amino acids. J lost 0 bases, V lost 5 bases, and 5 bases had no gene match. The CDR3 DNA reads TGCGCCAGCAGGGTAGCGGGAATTAGCACAGATACGCAGTATTTT. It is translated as CASRVAGISTDTQYF.

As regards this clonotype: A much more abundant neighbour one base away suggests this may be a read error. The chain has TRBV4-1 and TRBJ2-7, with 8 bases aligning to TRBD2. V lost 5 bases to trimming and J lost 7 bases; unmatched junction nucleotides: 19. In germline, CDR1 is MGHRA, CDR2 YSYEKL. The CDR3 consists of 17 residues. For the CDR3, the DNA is TGCGCCAGCAGCTTAGTCGCGGGGGGCATTAATTACAATGAGCAGTACTTC. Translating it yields CASSLVAGGINYNEQYF.